The clone carrying this T cell receptor beta chain was found many times. Amplified TCR beta CDR3 regions derived from RNA transcripts. A set of HTBI primers served as the primers for a first-round RT-PCR of the TCR CDR3. Via MiXCR, TCRdb re-called the multiplex PCR reads, giving one row per CDR3 protein. The top ten clones hold about 29% of a sample with some 490,000 distinct CDR3 sequences, more than 15% of them seen once. The sample belongs to a study of T cells in Graves' hyperthyroidism and ophthalmopathy. Trimming removed 7 bases at V and 0 bases at J, with 14 bases between. CDR3 length equals 15 residues. Per the germline V gene, CDR1 is LNHNV and CDR2 is YYDKDF (reference sequence).

The sequence was obtained from a young woman with Graves' ophthalmopathy. The chain uses TRBV15 and TRBJ2-3; D might be TRBD1 (5 bases). Sequencing was performed on blood. CDR3 DNA: TGTGCCACCACCCAAGACAGATCTAGCACAGATACGCAGTATTTT. The encoded protein is CATTQDRSSTDTQYF.